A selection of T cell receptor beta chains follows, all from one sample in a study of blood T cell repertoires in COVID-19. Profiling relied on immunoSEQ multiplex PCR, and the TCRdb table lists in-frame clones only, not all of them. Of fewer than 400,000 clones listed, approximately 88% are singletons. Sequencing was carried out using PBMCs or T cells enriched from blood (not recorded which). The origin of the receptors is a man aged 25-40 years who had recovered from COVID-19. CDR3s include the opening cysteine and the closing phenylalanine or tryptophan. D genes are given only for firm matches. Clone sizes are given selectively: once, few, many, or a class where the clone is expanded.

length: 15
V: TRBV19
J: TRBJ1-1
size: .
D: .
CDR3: CASLPGGARRTEAFF
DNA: TGTGCCAGCCTCCCGGGGGGGGCACGGCGGACTGAAGCTTTCTTT

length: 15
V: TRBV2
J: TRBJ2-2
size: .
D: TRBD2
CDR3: CASSSGGTNTGELFF
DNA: TGTGCCAGCAGTTCGGGGGGGACGAACACCGGGGAGCTGTTTTTT

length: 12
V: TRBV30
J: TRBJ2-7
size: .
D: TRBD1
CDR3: CAWTGGFYEQYF
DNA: TGTGCCTGGACAGGGGGCTTCTACGAGCAGTACTTC

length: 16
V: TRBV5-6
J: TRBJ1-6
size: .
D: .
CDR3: CASNNRPGLNNSPLHF
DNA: TGTGCCAGCAACAACAGACCGGGACTAAACAATTCACCCCTCCACTTT

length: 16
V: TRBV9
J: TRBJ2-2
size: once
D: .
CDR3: CASSVATLENTGELFF
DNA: TGTGCCAGCAGCGTAGCTACACTAGAGAACACCGGGGAGCTGTTTTTT

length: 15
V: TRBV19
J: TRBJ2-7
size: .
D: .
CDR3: CASSTDRLTSYEQYF
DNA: TGTGCCAGTAGTACGGACAGACTTACCTCCTACGAGCAGTACTTC

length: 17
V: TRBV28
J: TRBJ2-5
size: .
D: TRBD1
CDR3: CASSPPGQGRNQETQYF
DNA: TGTGCCAGCAGTCCCCCGGGACAGGGTCGAAATCAAGAGACCCAGTACTTC

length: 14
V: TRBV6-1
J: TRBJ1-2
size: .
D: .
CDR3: CASSELRGSYGYTF
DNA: TGTGCCAGCAGTGAATTGCGAGGGTCCTATGGCTACACCTTC

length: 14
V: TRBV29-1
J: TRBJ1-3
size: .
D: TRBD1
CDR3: CSARDRGTGNTIYF
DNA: TGCAGCGCCCGGGACAGGGGGACTGGAAACACCATATATTTT

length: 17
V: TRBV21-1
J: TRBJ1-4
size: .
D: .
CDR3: CASSSRDTEPTNEKLFF
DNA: TGTGCCAGCAGCTCCCGGGACACCGAACCAACTAATGAAAAACTGTTTTTT

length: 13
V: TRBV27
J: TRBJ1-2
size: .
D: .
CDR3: CASSLDRNYGYTF
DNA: TGTGCCAGCAGCCTGGACAGAAACTATGGCTACACCTTC

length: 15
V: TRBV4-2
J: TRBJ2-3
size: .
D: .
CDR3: CASSHATGSTDTQYF
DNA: TGTGCCAGCAGCCACGCTACAGGGAGCACAGATACGCAGTATTTT

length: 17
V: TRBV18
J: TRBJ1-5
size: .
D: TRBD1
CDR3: CASSRGTDPRSNQPQHF
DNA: TGTGCCAGCTCACGGGGGACAGACCCAAGAAGCAATCAGCCCCAGCATTTT

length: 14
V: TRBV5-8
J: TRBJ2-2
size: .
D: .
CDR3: CASSSTGHTGELFF
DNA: TGTGCCAGCAGCTCCACAGGGCACACCGGGGAGCTGTTTTTT

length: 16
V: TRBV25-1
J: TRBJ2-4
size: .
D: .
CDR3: CASRASAGGKRGIQYF
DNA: TGTGCCAGCAGGGCCTCGGCCGGGGGGAAAAGGGGGATTCAGTACTTC

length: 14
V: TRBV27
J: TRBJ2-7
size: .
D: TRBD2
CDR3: CASSPGLVGYEQYF
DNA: TGTGCCAGCAGTCCCGGACTAGTAGGATACGAGCAGTACTTC

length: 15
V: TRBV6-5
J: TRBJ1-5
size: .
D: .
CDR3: CASSQTVNSNQPQHF
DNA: TGTGCCAGCAGTCAGACAGTAAATAGCAATCAGCCCCAGCATTTT

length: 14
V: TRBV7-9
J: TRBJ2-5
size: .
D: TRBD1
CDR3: CASSPLQGGETQYF
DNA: TGTGCCAGCAGCCCACTACAGGGGGGAGAGACCCAGTACTTC

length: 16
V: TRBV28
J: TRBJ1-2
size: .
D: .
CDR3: CASSLGSLDSFYGYTF
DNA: TGTGCCAGCAGTCTGGGATCGCTGGACAGCTTCTATGGCTACACCTTC

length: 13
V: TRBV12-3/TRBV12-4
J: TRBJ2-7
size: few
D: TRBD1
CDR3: CASSRGQTYEQYF
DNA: TGTGCCAGCAGTCGGGGACAGACCTACGAGCAGTACTTC

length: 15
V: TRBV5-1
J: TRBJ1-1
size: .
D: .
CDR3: CASSLGWQTNTEAFF
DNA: TGCGCCAGCAGCTTGGGATGGCAGACTAACACTGAAGCTTTCTTT

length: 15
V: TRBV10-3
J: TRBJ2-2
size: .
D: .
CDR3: CAISEFTGNTGELFF
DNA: TGTGCCATCAGTGAGTTCACAGGGAACACCGGGGAGCTGTTTTTT

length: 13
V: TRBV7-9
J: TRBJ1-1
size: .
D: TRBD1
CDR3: CASSVSGGTEAFF
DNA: TGTGCCAGCAGCGTCTCAGGGGGCACTGAAGCTTTCTTT

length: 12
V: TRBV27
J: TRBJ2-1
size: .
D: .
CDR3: CASSLYPDEQFF
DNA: TGTGCCAGCAGTCTTTATCCGGATGAGCAGTTCTTC